A selection of T cell receptor beta chains follows, all from one sample in a study of T-cell memory formation after mild COVID-19. From the 5' RACE reads, TCRdb called clonotypes with MiXCR, one entry per CDR3 protein. The sample holds 360,000 or so distinct CDR3 sequences; around 28% are singletons and the top ten take less than 15%. Sequenced input: PBMCs or a T cell subset sorted from them (not recorded which). The receptors come from an adult woman who had mild COVID-19 (a few samples of this study predate the infection). Cell type and time point are not known. Both conserved end residues are part of each CDR3. D genes are given only for firm matches. For some rows the clone size is stated as once, few or many, or as a class when expanded; others skip it.

>TRBJ2-1|NA|NA|TRBV20-1
CSARVQGVQFF
TGCAGTGCTAGAGTCCAGGGCGTGCAGTTCTTC
>TRBJ1-1|NA|NA|TRBV20-1
CSARVPGTVNTEAFF
TGCAGTGCTAGAGTTCCCGGGACGGTGAACACTGAAGCTTTCTTT
>TRBJ2-7|TRBD1|NA|TRBV24-1
CATSDNSGTGPYEQYF
TGTGCCACCAGTGATAACTCCGGGACAGGGCCCTACGAGCAGTACTTC
>TRBJ2-1|NA|NA|TRBV2
CASSELGAGSNEQFF
TGTGCCAGCAGTGAACTGGGGGCAGGGAGCAATGAGCAGTTCTTC
>TRBJ2-1|NA|NA|TRBV2
CASSPVYERGSVHNEQFF
TGTGCCAGCAGTCCAGTCTACGAACGGGGGTCAGTCCACAATGAGCAGTTCTTC
>TRBJ1-5|NA|NA|TRBV24-1
CATSDVGEKNQPQHF
TGTGCCACCAGTGATGTCGGGGAAAAAAATCAGCCCCAGCATTTT
>TRBJ1-6|NA|NA|TRBV6-5
CASSYRDWRSPLHF
TGTGCCAGCAGCTACAGGGACTGGAGGTCACCCCTCCACTTT
>TRBJ2-3|NA|NA|TRBV7-6
CASSSGLRQRDTQYF
TGTGCCAGCAGCTCCGGACTACGCCAGCGGGATACGCAGTATTTT
>TRBJ2-5|TRBD2|few|TRBV7-8
CASSWGTSGSGETQYF
TGTGCCAGCAGCTGGGGGACTAGCGGGAGTGGGGAGACCCAGTACTTC
>TRBJ2-7|NA|few|TRBV29-1
CSATPGGYYEQYF
TGCAGCGCTACCCCGGGCGGATACTACGAGCAGTACTTC
>TRBJ1-1|NA|NA|TRBV30
CALGRGSGRTARWITEAFF
TGTGCCTTGGGTCGAGGATCGGGCCGAACGGCCCGCTGGATCACTGAAGCTTTCTTT
>TRBJ2-7|NA|NA|TRBV5-6
CASSFLQAYEQYF
TGTGCCAGCAGCTTCTTGCAGGCCTACGAGCAGTACTTC
>TRBJ2-7|TRBD2|NA|TRBV7-9
CASSLGLASGSIYEQYF
TGTGCCAGCAGCTTAGGGCTCGCTAGCGGGAGTATATACGAGCAGTACTTC
>TRBJ1-1|NA|few|TRBV7-9
CASSPGAKGGLNTEAFF
TGTGCCAGCAGCCCCGGGGCCAAGGGTGGGCTGAACACTGAAGCTTTCTTT